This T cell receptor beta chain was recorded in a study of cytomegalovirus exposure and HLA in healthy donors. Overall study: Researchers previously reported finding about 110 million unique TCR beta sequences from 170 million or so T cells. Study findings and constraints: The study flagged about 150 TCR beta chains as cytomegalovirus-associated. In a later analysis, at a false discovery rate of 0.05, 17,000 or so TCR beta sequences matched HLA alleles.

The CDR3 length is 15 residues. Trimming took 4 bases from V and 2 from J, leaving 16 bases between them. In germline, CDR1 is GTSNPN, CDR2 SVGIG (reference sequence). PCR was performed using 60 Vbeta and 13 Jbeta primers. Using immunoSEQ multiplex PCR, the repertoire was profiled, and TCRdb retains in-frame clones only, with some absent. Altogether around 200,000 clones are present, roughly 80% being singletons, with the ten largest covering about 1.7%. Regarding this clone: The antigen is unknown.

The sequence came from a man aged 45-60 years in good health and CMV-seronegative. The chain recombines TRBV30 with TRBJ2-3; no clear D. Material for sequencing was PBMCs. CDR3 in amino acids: CAWKAPHDYTDTQYF. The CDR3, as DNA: TGTGCCTGGAAAGCCCCCCACGATTACACAGATACGCAGTATTTT.